This record looks at one TCR beta chain sequence and its context. No antigen is known for it. No per-base quality is available; no much larger clone lies one base away. The data stem from a study of metastatic and nonmetastatic thyroid tumors (dated by TCRdb to 2020 to 2021). Concerning the study at large: Repertoires were compared across peripheral blood and tumor or nodule tissue samples from malignant and benign thyroid patients.

Overall results and qualifications from the work: In both blood and tumor samples, malignant tumors were reported to have significantly higher TCR beta diversity than benign nodules.

The library was built by means of PCR. Instrument on record: Illumina HiSeq 4000. The TCR beta-chain CDR3 region of each patient was profiled by high-throughput sequencing. The authors' analysis ran thus. The researchers built a classifier to tell apart papillary thyroid cancer patients with distant metastasis, based on CDR3 differences among clinicopathological groups. To measure repertoire diversity the researchers used the Shannon index, while the Morisita-Horn index served to gauge how similar the tumor and blood repertoires were. TCRdb took the public reads, trimmed them with fastp at Q25, ran MiXCR for clone calling and kept in-frame beta chains. These V and J calls rely on TCRdb rather than the paper's analysis. Across this sample there are 35,000 to 45,000 clones, with around an eighth seen only once. The ten largest clones capture approximately 9.1% of the sample. From the cysteine up to the phenylalanine, the CDR3 has a length of 14 residues. Just the 42-base CDR3 DNA is kept, in frame starting at base 1. The germline V end is reduced by 3 bases and the J end by 5 bases; junction bases left unmatched: 6. Taken from the germline V gene (reference sequence), the CDR1 and CDR2 loops are DFQATT and SNEGSKA.

No treatment had been received by any patient before thyroid surgery. Using T-cell receptor beta sequencing, the study looked back at clinical samples from patients collected from the early 2010s to the late 2010s. The receptor chain draws on TRBV20-1 and TRBJ2-7, and TRBD2 matches 11 of the central bases. The specimen sequenced was blood. The TCR was taken from a male donor with papillary thyroid cancer or a benign thyroid nodule (not recorded which). Some clones in this sample may be carry-over from other donors' samples. In nucleotides, the sequence is TGCAGTGCTAGTATCACTAGCGGGAGCCACGAGCAGTACTTC. Its translation reads: CSASITSGSHEQYF.